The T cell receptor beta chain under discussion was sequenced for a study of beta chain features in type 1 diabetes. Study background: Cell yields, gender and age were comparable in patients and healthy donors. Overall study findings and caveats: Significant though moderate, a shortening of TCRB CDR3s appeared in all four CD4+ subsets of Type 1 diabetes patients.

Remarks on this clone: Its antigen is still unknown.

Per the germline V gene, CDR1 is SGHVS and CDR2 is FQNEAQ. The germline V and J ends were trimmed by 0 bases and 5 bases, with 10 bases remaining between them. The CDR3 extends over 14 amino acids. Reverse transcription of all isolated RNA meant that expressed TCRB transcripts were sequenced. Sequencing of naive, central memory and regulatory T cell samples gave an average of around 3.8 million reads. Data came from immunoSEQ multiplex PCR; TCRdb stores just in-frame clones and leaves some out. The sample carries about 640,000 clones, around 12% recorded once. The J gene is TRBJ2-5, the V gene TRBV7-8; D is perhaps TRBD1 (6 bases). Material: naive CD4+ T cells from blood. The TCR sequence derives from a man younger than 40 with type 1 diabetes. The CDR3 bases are TGTGCCAGCAGCTTAGCCCAGGGGCGGGAGACCCAGTACTTC. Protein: CASSLAQGRETQYF.